Listed here is a single T cell receptor (beta chain). The CDR3 extends over 14 amino acids. V shed 3 bases and J shed 2 bases, with 10 bases lying between them. The authors' processing: From reference gene primer amplification, estimates of nucleated cell counts were derived. Libraries were prepared by immunoSEQ multiplex PCR; TCRdb keeps only in-frame clonotypes and omits some of them. V, J and clone size are those of that table, while D and trimming were read from the DNA. The sample consists of roughly 57,000 clones, approximately 80% of them appearing once. The data belong to a study of blood T cell repertoires in COVID-19.

The sequence was collected from a man aged 70 or older with active or convalescent COVID-19. This chain uses TRBV23-1 with TRBJ2-5, with D tentatively TRBD1 (6 bases). Being an ORF, TRBV23-1 has a function that is uncertain. Sequencing was done on a sample of peripheral blood. CDR3 region: CASSQAGEQETQYF. DNA for the CDR3: TGCGCCAGCAGTCAGGCAGGGGAACAAGAGACCCAGTACTTC.